This T cell receptor (beta chain) was found in a study of blood T cell repertoires in COVID-19. Study at large: Both acute and convalescent COVID-19 samples were obtained from the United States, Italy and Spain. T cells, B-cell-depleted T cells, or PBMCs supplied cDNA or gDNA.

The junction had 6 bases not matched to a gene; V was cut back by 6 bases and J by 2 bases. Germline V gene data show CDR1 as MNHEY and CDR2 as SMNVEV (reference sequence). This CDR3 is 14 amino acids long. This clone was seen once. Authors' processing steps: Scientists estimated how many nucleated cells there were by amplifying reference gene primers. Method: immunoSEQ multiplex PCR; TCRdb's copy keeps in-frame clones and lacks some. Clone size and V and J calls were adopted from that table, with D and trimming inferred from the DNA. The data contain 120,000 or so clones, roughly 85% of them singletons.

This TCR derives from a human donor in a cohort sampled during active COVID-19. This chain links TRBV27 with TRBJ1-1, with 7 bases lining up with TRBD1. Sequencing input: peripheral blood. CDR3 coding DNA: TGTGCCAGCAGCGCGGACAGGCCCAACACTGAAGCTTTCTTT. It yields the protein CASSADRPNTEAFF.